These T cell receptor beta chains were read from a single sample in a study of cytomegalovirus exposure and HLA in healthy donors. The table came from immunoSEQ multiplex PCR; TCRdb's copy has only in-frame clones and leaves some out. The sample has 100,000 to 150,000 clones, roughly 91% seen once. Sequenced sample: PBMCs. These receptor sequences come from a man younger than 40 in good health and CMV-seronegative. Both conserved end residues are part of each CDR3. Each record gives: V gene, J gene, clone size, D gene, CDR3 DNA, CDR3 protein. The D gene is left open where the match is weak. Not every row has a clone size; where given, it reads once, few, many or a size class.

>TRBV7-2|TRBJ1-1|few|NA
TGTGCCAGCAGCTTAGACGCCCTTAGCGCTTTCTTT
CASSLDALSAFF
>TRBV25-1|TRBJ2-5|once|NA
TGTGCCAGCAGTGAATTCTTGACAGGAGAAAAAGAGACCCAGTACTTC
CASSEFLTGEKETQYF
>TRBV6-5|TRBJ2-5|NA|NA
TGTGCCAGCAGTTACTCCACCGGGAACCAAGAGACCCAGTACTTC
CASSYSTGNQETQYF
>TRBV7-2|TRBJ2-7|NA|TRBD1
TGTGCCAGCAGCTTGGCACAGGGGGGATTCGAGCAGTACTTC
CASSLAQGGFEQYF
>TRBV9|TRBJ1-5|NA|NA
TGTGCCAGCAGCGGCCCCGGGAGGGGGAATCAGCCCCAGCATTTT
CASSGPGRGNQPQHF
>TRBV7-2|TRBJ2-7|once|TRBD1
TGTGCCAGCAGCTCCCGAAGAACCGGGACAGGGATCCACGAGCAGTACTTC
CASSSRRTGTGIHEQYF
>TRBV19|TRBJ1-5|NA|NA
TGTGCCAGTAGGTCAAATAGCAATCAGCCCCAGCATTTT
CASRSNSNQPQHF
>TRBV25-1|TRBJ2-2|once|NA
TGTGCCAGCAGTGAAAGAACGGTCGGGGAGCTGTTTTTT
CASSERTVGELFF
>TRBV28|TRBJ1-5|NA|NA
TGTGCCAGCAGACTATGGGGGGATCAGCCCCAGCATTTT
CASRLWGDQPQHF
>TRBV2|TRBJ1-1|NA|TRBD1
TGTGCCAGCAGTGAAGGAGGGACAGGTAACACTGAAGCTTTCTTT
CASSEGGTGNTEAFF
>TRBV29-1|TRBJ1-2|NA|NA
TGCAGCGGTGGAAGGGAGGGCTATGGCTACACCTTC
CSGGREGYGYTF
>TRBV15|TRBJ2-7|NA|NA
TGTGCCACCAGCAGAGATGTGAGGGGGTGGGAGCAGTACTTC
CATSRDVRGWEQYF
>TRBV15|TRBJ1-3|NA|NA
TGTGCCACCAGCTTGCAGGGGGGAAACACCATATATTTT
CATSLQGGNTIYF
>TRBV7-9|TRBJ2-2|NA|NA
TGTGCCAGCAGCTTACCAGGGGTTGAAAACACCGGGGAGCTGTTTTTT
CASSLPGVENTGELFF
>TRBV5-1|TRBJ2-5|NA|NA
TGCGCCAGCAGCTTGAGCTGGGAGGAGACCCAGTACTTC
CASSLSWEETQYF
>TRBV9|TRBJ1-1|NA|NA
TGTGCCAGCAGCGTAGGACAATCGAACACTGAAGCTTTCTTT
CASSVGQSNTEAFF
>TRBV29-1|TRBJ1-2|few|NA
TGCAGCGGGGGAGAAAGGTCCTTC
CSGGERSF
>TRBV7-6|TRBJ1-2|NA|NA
TGTGCCAGCAGTTCAGAGAGGGGGAGTAAGTCCTATGGCTACACCTTC
CASSSERGSKSYGYTF
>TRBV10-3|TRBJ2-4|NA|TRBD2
TGTGCCATCAGTGATGGGACTAGCGGTGGGATAGCCAAAAACATTCAGTACTTC
CAISDGTSGGIAKNIQYF
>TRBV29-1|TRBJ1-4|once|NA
TGCAGCGTTGAGATGGGGACTGAGAATGAAAAACTGTTTTTT
CSVEMGTENEKLFF
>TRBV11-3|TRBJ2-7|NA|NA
TGTGCCAGCAGCCGACGTACGGGCTACGAGCAGTACTTC
CASSRRTGYEQYF
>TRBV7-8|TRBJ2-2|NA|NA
TGTGCCAGCAGGGGAAACAGGGTGACCGGGGAGCTGTTTTTT
CASRGNRVTGELFF
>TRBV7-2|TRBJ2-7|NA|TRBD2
TGTGCCAGCAGCTTAGGCGCTAGCGGGGTCTACGAGCAGTACTTC
CASSLGASGVYEQYF
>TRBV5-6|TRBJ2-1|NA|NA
TGTGCCAGCAGCTTGCTAGGTAGGCAGGGTGTTCTCCGTGGGGATGAGCAGTTCTTC
CASSLLGRQGVLRGDEQFF
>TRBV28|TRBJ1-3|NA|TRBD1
TGTGCCAGCAGTTCCTGGACAGGGGGCTCAGGAAACACCATATATTTT
CASSSWTGGSGNTIYF
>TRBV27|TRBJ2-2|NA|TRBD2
TGTGCCAGCAGTCGCTCCCCTCAAAGCGGGGTCACCGGGGAGCTGTTTTTT
CASSRSPQSGVTGELFF
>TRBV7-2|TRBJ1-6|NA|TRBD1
TGTGCCAGCAGCTCCGGGGACAGTGGACCACCCCTCCACTTT
CASSSGDSGPPLHF
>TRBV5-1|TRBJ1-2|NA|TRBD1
TGCGCCAGCAGCAGGGACAGGGGGAGCTGGTATGGCTACACCTTC
CASSRDRGSWYGYTF
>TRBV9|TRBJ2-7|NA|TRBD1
TGTGCCAGCAGCGGGACAGGGGGTCCCTACGAGCAGTACTTC
CASSGTGGPYEQYF
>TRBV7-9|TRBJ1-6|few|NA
TGTGCCAGCAGCCCGGGGGACTATGGGTCACCCCTCCACTTT
CASSPGDYGSPLHF
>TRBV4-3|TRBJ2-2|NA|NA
TGCGCCAGCAGCCGCCAGGGCGCGAACACCGGGGAGCTGTTTTTT
CASSRQGANTGELFF
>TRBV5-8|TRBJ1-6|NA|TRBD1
TGTGCCAGCAGCTCGACAGGGATTTCACCCCTCCACTTT
CASSSTGISPLHF